This T cell receptor beta chain was sequenced for a study of post-analysis software for immune sequencing data. Study in general: Patients with relapsing-remitting, secondary progressive and progressive-relapsing multiple sclerosis courses were all represented.

Of note for this clonotype: The target antigen is unknown.

Unique molecular identifiers featured in each of the TCR beta cDNA libraries. A population of about 1 to 11 million T cells gave rise to roughly 500,000 cDNA molecules. TCRdb passed the PCR reads through MiXCR, listing each CDR3 protein once. The repertoire holds 750,000 to 950,000 distinct CDR3 sequences, with approximately 53% as singletons. Study-wide results and limits: F measure showed strong co-clustering of same-batch samples. There was significantly lower normalized Chao1 diversity in multiple sclerosis patients than in controls.

Sequencing input: blood. This sequence originates from a girl aged 10 to 17 with multiple sclerosis.

The DNA for the CDR3 is TGTGCCACCAGCAGAGATCTGACGACTAAAGATACGCAGTATTTT. It specifies CATSRDLTTKDTQYF. The chain couples TRBV15 to TRBJ2-3, with D maybe TRBD2 (5 bases). The V end lost 0 bases, the J end lost 5 bases, and 12 bases lay between the germline ends. Germline V CDR1 and CDR2: LNHNV, YYDKDF (reference sequence). The CDR3 contains 15 residues.